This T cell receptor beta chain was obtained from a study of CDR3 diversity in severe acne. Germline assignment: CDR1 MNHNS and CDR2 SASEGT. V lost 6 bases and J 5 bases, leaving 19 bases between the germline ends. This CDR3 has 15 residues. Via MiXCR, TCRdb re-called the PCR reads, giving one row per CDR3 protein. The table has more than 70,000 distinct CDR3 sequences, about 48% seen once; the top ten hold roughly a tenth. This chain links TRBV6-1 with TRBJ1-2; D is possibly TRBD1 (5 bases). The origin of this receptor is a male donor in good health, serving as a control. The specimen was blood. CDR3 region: CASSIQGERLYGYTF. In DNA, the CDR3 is TGTGCCAGCAGCATTCAGGGAGAGAGACTTTATGGCTACACCTTC.